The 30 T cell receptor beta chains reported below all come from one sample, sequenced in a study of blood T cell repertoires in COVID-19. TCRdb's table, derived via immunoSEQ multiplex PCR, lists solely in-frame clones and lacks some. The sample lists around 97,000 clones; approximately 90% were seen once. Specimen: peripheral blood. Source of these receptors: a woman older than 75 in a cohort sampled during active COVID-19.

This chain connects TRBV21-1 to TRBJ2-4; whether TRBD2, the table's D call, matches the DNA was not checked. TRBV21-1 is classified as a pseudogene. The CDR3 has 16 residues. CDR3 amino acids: CASSKFREGAKNIQYF. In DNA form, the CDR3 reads TGTGCCAGCAGCAAATTTCGGGAGGGGGCCAAAAACATTCAGTACTTC.

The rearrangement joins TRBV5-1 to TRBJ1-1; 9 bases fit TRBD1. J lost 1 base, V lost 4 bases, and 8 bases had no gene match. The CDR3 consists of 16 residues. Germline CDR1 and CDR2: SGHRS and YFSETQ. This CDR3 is CASSPPGTGRNTEAFF. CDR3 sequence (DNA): TGCGCCAGCAGCCCGCCGGGGACAGGGAGGAACACTGAAGCTTTCTTT.

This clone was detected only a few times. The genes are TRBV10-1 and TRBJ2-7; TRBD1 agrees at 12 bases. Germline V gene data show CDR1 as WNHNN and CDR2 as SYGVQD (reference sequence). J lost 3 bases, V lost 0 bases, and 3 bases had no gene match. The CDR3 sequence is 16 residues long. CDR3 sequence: CASSESGQGAIYEQYF. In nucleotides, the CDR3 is TGCGCCAGCAGTGAGTCGGGACAGGGGGCTATCTACGAGCAGTACTTC.

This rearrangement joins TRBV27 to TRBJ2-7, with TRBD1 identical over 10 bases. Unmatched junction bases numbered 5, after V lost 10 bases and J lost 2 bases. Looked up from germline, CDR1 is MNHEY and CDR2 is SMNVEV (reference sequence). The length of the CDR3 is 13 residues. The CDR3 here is CATWTGGTYEQYF. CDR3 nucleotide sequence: TGTGCCACCTGGACAGGGGGGACCTACGAGCAGTACTTC.

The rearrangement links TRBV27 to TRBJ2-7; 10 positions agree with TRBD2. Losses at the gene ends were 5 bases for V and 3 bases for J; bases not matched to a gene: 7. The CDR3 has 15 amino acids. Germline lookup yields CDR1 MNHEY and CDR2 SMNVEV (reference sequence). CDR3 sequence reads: CASSPWTSGDYEQYF. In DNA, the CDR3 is TGTGCCAGCAGTCCGTGGACTAGCGGTGACTACGAGCAGTACTTC.

The CDR3 DNA reads as TGTGCCAGCAGCCAAGATAGGGGACAGGGAATGCAGTACTTC. This translates into CASSQDRGQGMQYF. The chain recombines TRBV3-1 (or the pseudogene TRBV3-2) with TRBJ2-7, with 9 positions matching TRBD1. The V gene's germline CDR1 is LGHDT and CDR2 YNNKEL (reference sequence). Germline trimming cut 0 bases from V and 9 bases from J; bases unmatched to any gene: 6. The CDR3 runs to 14 residues.

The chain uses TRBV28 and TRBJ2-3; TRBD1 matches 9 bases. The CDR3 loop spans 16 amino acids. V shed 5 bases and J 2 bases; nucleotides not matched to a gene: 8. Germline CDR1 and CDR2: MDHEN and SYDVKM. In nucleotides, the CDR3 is TGTGCCAGCAGTCCACGGGACAGGGCCCCCACAGATACGCAGTATTTT. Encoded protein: CASSPRDRAPTDTQYF. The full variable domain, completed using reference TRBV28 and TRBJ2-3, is DVKVTQSSRYLVKRTGEKVFLECVQDMDHENMFWYRQDPGLGLRLIYFSYDVKMKEKGDIPEGYSVSREKKERFSLILESASTNQTSMYLCASSPRDRAPTDTQYFGPGTRLTVL.

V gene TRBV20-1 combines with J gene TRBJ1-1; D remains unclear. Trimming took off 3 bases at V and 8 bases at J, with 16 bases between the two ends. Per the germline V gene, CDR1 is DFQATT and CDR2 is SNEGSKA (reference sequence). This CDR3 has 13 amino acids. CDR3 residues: CSASEGNRLEAFF. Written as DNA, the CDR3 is TGCAGTGCTAGTGAGGGAAATAGACTAGAAGCTTTCTTT.

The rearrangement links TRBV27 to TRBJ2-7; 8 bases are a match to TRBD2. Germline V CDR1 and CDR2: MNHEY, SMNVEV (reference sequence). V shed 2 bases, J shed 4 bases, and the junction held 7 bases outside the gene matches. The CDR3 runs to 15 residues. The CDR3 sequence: CASSLALSGEYEQYF. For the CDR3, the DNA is TGTGCCAGCAGTTTAGCGCTTAGCGGGGAATACGAGCAGTACTTC.

CDR3 loop: CASSKGPTSENTGELFF. For the CDR3, the DNA is TGTGCCAGCAGCAAAGGACCCACTAGCGAGAACACCGGGGAGCTGTTTTTT. V and J are TRBV21-1 and TRBJ2-2; the table's D call of TRBD2 was not tested on the DNA. TRBV21-1 is a pseudogene. The CDR3 runs to 17 residues.

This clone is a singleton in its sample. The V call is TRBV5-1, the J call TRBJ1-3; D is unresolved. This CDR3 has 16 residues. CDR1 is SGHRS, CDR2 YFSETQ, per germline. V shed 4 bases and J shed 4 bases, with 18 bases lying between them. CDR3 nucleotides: TGCGCCAGCAGCCGGACGGCCTCGGAGGACGGAAACACCATATATTTT. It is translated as CASSRTASEDGNTIYF.

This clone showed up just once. The CDR3 is CASSQEIGGGAVVDTQYF. DNA for the CDR3: TGTGCCAGCAGCCAAGAAATAGGCGGGGGGGCCGTAGTGGATACGCAGTATTTT. This chain links TRBV3-1 (or the pseudogene TRBV3-2) with TRBJ2-3; TRBD2 matches at 9 bases. The trim removed 0 bases at V and 6 bases at J, leaving 13 bases unmatched. CDR1 is LGHDT and CDR2 is YNNKEL in the germline V gene (reference sequence). This CDR3 is built from 18 residues.

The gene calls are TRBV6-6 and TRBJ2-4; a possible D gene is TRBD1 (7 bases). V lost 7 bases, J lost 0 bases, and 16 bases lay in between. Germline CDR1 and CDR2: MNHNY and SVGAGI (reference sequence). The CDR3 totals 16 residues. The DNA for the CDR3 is TGTGCCAGCAATCGGAGGGGGCTTGAAGCCAAAAACATTCAGTACTTC. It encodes CASNRRGLEAKNIQYF.

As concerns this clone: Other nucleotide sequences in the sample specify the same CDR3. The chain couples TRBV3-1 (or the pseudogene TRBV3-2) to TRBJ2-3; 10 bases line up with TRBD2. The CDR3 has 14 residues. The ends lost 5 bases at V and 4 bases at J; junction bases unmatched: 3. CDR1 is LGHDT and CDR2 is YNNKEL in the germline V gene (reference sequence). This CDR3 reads CASSGLAGADTQYF. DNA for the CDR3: TGTGCCAGCAGCGGGCTAGCGGGAGCAGATACGCAGTATTTT.

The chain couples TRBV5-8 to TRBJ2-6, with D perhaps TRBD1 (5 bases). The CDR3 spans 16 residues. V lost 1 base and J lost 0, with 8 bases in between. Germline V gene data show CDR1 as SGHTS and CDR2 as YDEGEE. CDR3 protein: CASSLTGFSGANVLTF. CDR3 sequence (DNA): TGTGCCAGCAGCTTGACAGGCTTCTCTGGGGCCAACGTCCTGACTTTC.

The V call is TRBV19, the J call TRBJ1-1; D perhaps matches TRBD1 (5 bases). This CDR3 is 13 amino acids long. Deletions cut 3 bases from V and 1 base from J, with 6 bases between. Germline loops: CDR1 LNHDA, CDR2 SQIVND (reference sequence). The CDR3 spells CASSMDKNTEAFF. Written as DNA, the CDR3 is TGTGCCAGTAGTATGGACAAGAACACTGAAGCTTTCTTT.

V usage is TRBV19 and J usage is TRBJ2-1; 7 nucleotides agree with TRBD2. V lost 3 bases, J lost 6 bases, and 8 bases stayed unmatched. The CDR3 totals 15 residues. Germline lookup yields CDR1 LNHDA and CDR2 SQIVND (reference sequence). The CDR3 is CASSMRGGVRNEQFF. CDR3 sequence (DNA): TGTGCCAGTAGTATGCGGGGAGGGGTGCGCAATGAGCAGTTCTTC. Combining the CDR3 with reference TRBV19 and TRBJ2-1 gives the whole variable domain DGGITQSPKYLFRKEGQNVTLSCEQNLNHDAMYWYRQDPGQGLRLIYYSQIVNDFQKGDIAEGYSVSREKKESFPLTVTSAQKNPTAFYLCASSMRGGVRNEQFFGPGTRLTVL.

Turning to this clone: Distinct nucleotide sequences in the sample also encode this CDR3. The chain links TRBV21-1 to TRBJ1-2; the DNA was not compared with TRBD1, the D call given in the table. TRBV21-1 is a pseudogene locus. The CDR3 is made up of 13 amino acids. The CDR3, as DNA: TGTGCCAGCCCAAATACAGGGGCGGATGGTTACACCTTC. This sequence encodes CASPNTGADGYTF.

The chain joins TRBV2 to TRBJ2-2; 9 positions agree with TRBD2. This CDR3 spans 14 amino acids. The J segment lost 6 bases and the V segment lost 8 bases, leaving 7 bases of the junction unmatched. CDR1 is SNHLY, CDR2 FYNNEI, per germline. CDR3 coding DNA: TGTGCCAGCCTTGTCCAGCGGGGGGCCGGGGAGCTGTTTTTT. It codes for CASLVQRGAGELFF.

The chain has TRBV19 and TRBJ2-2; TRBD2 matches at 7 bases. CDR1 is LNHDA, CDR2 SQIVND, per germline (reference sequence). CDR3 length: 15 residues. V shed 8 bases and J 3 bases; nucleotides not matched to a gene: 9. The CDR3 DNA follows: TGTGCCAGTGCGGGAGCTGGCGTTTACACCGGGGAGCTGTTTTTT. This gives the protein CASAGAGVYTGELFF.

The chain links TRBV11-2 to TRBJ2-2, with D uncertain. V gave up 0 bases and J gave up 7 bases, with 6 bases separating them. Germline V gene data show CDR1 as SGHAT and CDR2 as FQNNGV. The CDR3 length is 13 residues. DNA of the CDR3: TGTGCCAGCAGCTTAGATCGGGTCGGGGAGCTGTTTTTT. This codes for CASSLDRVGELFF.

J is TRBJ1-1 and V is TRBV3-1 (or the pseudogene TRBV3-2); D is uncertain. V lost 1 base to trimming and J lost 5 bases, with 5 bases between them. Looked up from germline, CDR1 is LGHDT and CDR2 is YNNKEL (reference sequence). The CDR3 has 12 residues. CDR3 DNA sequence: TGTGCCAGCAGCCAAGTTCCGACTGAAGCTTTCTTT. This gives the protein CASSQVPTEAFF.

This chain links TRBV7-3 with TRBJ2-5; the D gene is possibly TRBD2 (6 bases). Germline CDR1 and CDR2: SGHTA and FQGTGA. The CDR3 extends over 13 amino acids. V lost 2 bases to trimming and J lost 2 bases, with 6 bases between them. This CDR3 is CASSLGGQETQYF. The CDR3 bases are TGTGCCAGCAGCTTAGGGGGGCAAGAGACCCAGTACTTC.

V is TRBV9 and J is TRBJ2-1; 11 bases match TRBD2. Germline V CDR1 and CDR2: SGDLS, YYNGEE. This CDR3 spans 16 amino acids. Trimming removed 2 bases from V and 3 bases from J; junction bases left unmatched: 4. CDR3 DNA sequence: TGTGCCAGCAGCGTGACCACTAGCGGGGGCTACAATGAGCAGTTCTTC. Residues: CASSVTTSGGYNEQFF.

The CDR3 bases are TGTGCCAGCAGCTTATTGGCAGGGGGCTATGAGCAGTTCTTC. It specifies CASSLLAGGYEQFF. V gene TRBV7-3 combines with J gene TRBJ2-1, with TRBD1 matching over 8 bases. V shed 2 bases and J 8 bases; nucleotides not matched to a gene: 5. In germline, CDR1 is SGHTA, CDR2 FQGTGA. The CDR3 runs to 14 residues.

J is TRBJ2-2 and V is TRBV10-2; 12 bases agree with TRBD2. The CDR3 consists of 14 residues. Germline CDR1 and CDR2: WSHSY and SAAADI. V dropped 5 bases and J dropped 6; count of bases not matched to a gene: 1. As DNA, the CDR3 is TGCGCCAGCAGTCTAGCGGGAGGGCCCGGGGAGCTGTTTTTT. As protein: CASSLAGGPGELFF.

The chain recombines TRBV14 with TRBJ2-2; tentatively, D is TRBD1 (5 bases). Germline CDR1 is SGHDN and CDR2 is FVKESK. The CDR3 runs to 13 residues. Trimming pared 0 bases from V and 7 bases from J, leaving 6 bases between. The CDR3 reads CASSQEQVGELFF. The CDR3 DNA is TGTGCCAGCAGCCAAGAACAGGTCGGGGAGCTGTTTTTT.

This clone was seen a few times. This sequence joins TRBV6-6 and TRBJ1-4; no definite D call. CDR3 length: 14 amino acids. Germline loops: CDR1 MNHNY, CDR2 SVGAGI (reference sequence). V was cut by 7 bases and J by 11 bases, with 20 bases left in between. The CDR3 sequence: CASTVQPTSGKLFF. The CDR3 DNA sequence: TGTGCCAGCACAGTACAGCCTACTTCTGGGAAACTGTTTTTT.

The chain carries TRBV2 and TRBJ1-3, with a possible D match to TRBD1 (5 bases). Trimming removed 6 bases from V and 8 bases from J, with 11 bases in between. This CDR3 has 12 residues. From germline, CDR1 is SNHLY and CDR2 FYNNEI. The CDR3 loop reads CASSDTGYTIYF. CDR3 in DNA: TGTGCCAGCAGCGATACAGGTTACACCATATATTTT.

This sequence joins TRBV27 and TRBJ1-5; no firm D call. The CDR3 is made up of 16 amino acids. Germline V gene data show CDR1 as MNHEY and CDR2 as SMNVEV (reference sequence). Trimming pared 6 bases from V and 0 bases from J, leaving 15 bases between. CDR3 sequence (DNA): TGTGCCAGCAGCCCTCTCGAGAATGATAGCAATCAGCCCCAGCATTTT. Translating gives CASSPLENDSNQPQHF.